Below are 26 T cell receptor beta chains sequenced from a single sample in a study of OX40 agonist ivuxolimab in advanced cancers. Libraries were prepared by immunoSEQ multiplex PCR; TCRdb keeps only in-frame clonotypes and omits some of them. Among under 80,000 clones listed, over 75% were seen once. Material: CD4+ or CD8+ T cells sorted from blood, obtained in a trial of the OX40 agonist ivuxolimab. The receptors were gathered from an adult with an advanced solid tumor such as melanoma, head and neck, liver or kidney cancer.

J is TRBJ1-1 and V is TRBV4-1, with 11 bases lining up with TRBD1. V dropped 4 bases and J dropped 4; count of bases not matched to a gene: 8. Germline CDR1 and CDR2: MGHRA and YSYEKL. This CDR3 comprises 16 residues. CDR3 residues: CASSPGQGGWGTEAFF. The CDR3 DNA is TGCGCCAGCAGCCCGGGACAGGGGGGATGGGGCACTGAAGCTTTCTTT.

CDR3 amino acids: CASSPKLQQGTEAFF. CDR3 in DNA: TGTGCCAGCTCACCGAAGCTTCAACAGGGCACTGAAGCTTTCTTT. The chain is built from TRBV18 and TRBJ1-1, with D perhaps TRBD1 (6 bases). The CDR3 is 15 amino acids. From germline, CDR1 is KGHSH and CDR2 LQKENI. Between the trimmed V and J ends, which lost 3 bases and 4 bases, there was a span of 15 bases. The whole variable domain, filled in from reference TRBV18 and TRBJ1-1, reads NAGVMQNPRHLVRRRGQEARLRCSPMKGHSHVYWYRQLPEEGLKFMVYLQKENIIDESGMPKERFSAEFPKEGPSILRIQQVVRGDSAAYFCASSPKLQQGTEAFFGQGTRLTVV.

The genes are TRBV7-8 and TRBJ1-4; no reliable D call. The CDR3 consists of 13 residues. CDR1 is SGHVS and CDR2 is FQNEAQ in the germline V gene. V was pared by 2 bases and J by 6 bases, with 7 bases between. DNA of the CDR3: TGTGCCAGCAGCTTAAGGAGGGATGAAAAACTGTTTTTT. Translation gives CASSLRRDEKLFF.

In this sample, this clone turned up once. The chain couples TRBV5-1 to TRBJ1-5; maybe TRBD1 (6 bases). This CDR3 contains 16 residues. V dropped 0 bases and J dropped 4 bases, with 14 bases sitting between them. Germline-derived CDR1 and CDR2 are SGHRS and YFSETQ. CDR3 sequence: CASSLGGRFENQPQHF. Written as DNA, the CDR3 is TGCGCCAGCAGCTTGGGGGGGCGGTTTGAGAATCAGCCCCAGCATTTT. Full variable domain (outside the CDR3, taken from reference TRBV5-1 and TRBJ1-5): KAGVTQTPRYLIKTRGQQVTLSCSPISGHRSVSWYQQTPGQGLQFLFEYFSETQRNKGNFPGRFSGRQFSNSRSEMNVSTLELGDSALYLCASSLGGRFENQPQHFGDGTRLSIL.

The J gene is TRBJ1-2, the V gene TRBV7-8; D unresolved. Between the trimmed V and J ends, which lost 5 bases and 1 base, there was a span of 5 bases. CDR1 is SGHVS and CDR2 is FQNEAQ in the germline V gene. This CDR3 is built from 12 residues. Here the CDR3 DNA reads TGTGCCAGCAGCCCAGATAACTATGGCTACACCTTC. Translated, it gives CASSPDNYGYTF.

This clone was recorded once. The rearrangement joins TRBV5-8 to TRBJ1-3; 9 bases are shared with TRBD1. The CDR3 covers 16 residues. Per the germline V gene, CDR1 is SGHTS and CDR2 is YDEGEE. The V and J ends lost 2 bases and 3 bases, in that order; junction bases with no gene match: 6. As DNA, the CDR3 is TGTGCCAGCAGCTTACAGGGGGCTCTGAGTGGAAACACCATATATTTT. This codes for CASSLQGALSGNTIYF.

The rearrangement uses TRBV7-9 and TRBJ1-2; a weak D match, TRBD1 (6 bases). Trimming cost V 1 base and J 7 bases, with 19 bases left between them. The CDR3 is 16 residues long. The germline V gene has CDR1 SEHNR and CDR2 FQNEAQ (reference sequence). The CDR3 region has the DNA TGTGCCAGCAGCTTAGGTGCAGGGGAGTCGATCGGTGGCTACACCTTC. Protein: CASSLGAGESIGGYTF.

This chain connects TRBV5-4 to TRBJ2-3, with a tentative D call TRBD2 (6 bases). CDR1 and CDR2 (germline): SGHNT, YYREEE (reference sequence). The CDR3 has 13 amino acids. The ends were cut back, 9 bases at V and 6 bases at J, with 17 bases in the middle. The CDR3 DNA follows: TGTGCCACCGCGCCGGCGGGGATTGATACGCAGTATTTT. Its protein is CATAPAGIDTQYF.

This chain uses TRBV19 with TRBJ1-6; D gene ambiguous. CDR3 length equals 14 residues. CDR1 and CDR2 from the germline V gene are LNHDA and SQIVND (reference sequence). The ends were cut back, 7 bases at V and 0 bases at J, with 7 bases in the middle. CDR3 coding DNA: TGTGCCAGTACCGAGAGCTCCTATAATTCACCCCTCCACTTT. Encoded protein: CASTESSYNSPLHF.

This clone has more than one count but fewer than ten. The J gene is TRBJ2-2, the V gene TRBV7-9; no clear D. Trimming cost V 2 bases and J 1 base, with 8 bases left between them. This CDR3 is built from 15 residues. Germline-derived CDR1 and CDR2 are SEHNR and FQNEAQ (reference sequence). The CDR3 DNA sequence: TGTGCCAGCAGCTTAATAGCCGTGAACACCGGGGAGCTGTTTTTT. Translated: CASSLIAVNTGELFF.

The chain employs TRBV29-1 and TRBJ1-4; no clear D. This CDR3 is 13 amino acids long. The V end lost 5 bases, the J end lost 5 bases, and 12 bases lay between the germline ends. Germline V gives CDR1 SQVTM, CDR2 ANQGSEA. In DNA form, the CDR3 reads TGCAGCGTTTCGGCGACCCAAAATGAAAAACTGTTTTTT. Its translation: CSVSATQNEKLFF.

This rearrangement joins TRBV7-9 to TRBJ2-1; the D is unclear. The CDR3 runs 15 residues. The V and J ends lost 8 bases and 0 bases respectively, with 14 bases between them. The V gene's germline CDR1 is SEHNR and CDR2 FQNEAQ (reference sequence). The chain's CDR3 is CASEPGRSSYNEQFF. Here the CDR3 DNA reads TGTGCCAGCGAGCCAGGTCGGAGCTCCTACAATGAGCAGTTCTTC. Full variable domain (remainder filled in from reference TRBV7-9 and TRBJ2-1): DTGVSQNPRHKITKRGQNVTFRCDPISEHNRLYWYRQTLGQGPEFLTYFQNEAQLEKSRLLSDRFSAERPKGSFSTLEIQRTEQGDSAMYLCASEPGRSSYNEQFFGPGTRLTVL.

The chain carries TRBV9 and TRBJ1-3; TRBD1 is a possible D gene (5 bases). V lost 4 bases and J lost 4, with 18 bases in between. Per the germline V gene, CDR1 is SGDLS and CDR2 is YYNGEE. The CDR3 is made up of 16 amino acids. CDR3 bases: TGTGCCAGCAGCTCGGGGTCCCCTGGGGCGGGAAACACCATATATTTT. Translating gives CASSSGSPGAGNTIYF.

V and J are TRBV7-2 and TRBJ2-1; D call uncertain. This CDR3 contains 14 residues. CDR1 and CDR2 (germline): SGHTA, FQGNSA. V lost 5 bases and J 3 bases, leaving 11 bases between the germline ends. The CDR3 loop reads CASSPAAVYNEQFF. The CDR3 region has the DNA TGTGCCAGCAGCCCTGCCGCGGTCTACAATGAGCAGTTCTTC.

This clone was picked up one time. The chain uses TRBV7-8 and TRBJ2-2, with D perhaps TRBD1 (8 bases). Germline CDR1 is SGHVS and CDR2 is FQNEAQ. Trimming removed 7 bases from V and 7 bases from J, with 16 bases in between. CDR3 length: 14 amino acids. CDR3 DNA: TGTGCCAGCAACGTACAGGGGGAGGGCGGGGAGCTGTTTTTT. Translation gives CASNVQGEGGELFF.

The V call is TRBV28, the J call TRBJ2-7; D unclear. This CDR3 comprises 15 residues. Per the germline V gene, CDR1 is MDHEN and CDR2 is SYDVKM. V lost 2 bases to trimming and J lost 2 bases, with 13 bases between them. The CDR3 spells CASSLGFRSTYEQYF. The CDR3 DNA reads TGTGCCAGCAGTTTAGGTTTCCGCAGTACCTACGAGCAGTACTTC.

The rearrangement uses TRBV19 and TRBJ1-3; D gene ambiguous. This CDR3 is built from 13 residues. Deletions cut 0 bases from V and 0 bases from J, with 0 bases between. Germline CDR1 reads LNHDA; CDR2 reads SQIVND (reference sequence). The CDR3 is CASSIDSGNTIYF. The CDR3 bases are TGTGCCAGTAGTATAGACTCTGGAAACACCATATATTTT.

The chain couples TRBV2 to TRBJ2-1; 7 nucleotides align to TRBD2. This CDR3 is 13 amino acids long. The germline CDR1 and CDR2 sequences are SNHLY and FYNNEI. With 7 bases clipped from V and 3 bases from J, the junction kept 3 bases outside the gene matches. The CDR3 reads CASNGRFYNEQFF. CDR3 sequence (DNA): TGTGCCAGCAACGGGAGGTTCTACAATGAGCAGTTCTTC.

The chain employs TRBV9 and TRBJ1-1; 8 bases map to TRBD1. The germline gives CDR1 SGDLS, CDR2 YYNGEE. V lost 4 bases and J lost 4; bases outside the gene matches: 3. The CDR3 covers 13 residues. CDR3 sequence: CASSFTGGTEAFF. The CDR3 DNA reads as TGTGCCAGCAGCTTTACAGGGGGCACTGAAGCTTTCTTT.

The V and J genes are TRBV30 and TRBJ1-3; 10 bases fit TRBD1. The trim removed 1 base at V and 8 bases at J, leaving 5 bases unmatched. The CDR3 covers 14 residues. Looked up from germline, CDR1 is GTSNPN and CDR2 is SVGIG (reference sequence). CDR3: CAWSAGTGEDTIYF. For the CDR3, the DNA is TGTGCCTGGAGTGCCGGGACAGGGGAGGACACCATATATTTT.

The CDR3 sequence is CASSFGNGYTDTQYF. Here the CDR3 DNA reads TGTGCCAGCAGCTTTGGTAACGGCTACACAGATACGCAGTATTTT. The chain uses TRBV11-3 and TRBJ2-3, with D uncertain. This CDR3 has 15 residues. CDR1 is SGHNT and CDR2 is YENEEA in the germline V gene. V lost 3 bases, J lost 2 bases, and 12 bases lay in between.

CDR3: CASSQPTDPPYEQYF. CDR3 coding DNA: TGTGCCAGCAGCCAACCGACCGATCCCCCCTACGAGCAGTACTTC. The rearrangement links TRBV4-2 to TRBJ2-7, with D uncertain. The CDR3 covers 15 residues. Trimming removed 2 bases at V and 2 bases at J, with 13 bases between. CDR1 is LGHNA and CDR2 is YNFKEQ in the germline V gene.

The CDR3 DNA is TGTGCCAGCAGTTACTCGACGCCCATCAATTCACCCCTCCACTTT. Translation: CASSYSTPINSPLHF. The V and J genes are TRBV6-5 and TRBJ1-6; D is unclear. V lost 0 bases, J lost 7 bases, and 10 bases lay in between. The CDR3 runs 15 residues. Germline V lookup: CDR1 MNHEY, CDR2 SVGAGI.

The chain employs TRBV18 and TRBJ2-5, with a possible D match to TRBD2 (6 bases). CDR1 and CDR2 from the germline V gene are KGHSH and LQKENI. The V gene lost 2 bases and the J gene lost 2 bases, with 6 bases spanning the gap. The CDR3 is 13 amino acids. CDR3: CASSPGGQETQYF. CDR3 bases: TGTGCCAGCTCACCAGGGGGGCAAGAGACCCAGTACTTC.

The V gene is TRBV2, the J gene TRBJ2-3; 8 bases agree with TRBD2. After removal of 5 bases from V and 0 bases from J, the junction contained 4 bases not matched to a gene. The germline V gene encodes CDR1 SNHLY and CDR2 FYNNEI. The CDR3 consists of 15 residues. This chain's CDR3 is CASSRTSLSTDTQYF. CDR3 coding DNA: TGTGCCAGCAGTCGGACTAGCCTTAGCACAGATACGCAGTATTTT.

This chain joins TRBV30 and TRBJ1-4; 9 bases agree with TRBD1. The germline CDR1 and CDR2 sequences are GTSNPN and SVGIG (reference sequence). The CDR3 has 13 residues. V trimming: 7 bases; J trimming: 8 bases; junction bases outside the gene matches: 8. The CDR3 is CALPGTGHEKLFF. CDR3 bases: TGTGCCTTGCCCGGGACAGGGCACGAAAAACTGTTTTTT.